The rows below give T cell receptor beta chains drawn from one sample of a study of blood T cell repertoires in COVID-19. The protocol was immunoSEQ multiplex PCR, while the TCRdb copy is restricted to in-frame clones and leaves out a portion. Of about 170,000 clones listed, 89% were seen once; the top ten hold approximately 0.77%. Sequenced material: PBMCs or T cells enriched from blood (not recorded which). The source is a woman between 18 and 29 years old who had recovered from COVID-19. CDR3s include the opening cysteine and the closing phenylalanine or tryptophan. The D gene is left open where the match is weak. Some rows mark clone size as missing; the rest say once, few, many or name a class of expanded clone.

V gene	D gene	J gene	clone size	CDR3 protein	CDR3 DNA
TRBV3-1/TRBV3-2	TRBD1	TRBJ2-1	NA	CASSQQGGPYNEQFF	TGTGCCAGCAGCCAACAAGGGGGCCCCTACAATGAGCAGTTCTTC
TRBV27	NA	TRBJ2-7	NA	CASSLGRTAAYEQYF	TGTGCCAGCAGTTTAGGCAGGACAGCAGCCTACGAGCAGTACTTC
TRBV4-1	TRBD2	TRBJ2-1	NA	CASSQGDGRALGEQFF	TGCGCCAGCAGCCAAGGAGACGGGAGGGCCCTCGGTGAGCAGTTCTTC
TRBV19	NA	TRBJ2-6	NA	CASTRRDNGANVLTF	TGTGCCAGTACAAGGAGGGATAATGGGGCCAACGTCCTGACTTTC
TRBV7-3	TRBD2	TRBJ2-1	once	CASSLRRSSSGQIGNEQFF	TGTGCCAGCAGCTTAAGAAGGTCCTCTAGCGGCCAAATTGGCAATGAGCAGTTCTTC
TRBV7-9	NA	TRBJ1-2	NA	CAERDVGYGYTF	TGCGCTGAGCGGGACGTGGGTTATGGCTACACCTTC
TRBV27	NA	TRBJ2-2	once	CASSFTGFAGTGELFF	TGTGCCAGCAGTTTTACGGGTTTTGCGGGCACCGGGGAGCTGTTTTTT
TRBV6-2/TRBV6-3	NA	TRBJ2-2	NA	CASSLQRNTGELFF	TGTGCCAGCAGCCTCCAGCGGAACACCGGGGAGCTGTTTTTT
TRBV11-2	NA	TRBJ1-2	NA	CASSLGSGGYTF	TGTGCCAGCAGCTTAGGGTCGGGTGGCTACACCTTC
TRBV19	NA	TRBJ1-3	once	CASSDRLENTIYF	TGTGCCAGTAGCGACAGGTTGGAGAACACCATATATTTT
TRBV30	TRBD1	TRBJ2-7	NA	CAWSDLGQGSYEQYF	TGTGCCTGGAGTGACCTCGGACAGGGCTCCTACGAGCAGTACTTC
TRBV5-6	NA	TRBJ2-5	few	CASSFIQKETQYF	TGTGCCAGCAGCTTCATACAGAAAGAGACCCAGTACTTC
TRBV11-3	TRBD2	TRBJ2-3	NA	CASSLGLAGGRTDTQYF	TGTGCCAGCAGCTTAGGTCTAGCGGGAGGGCGCACAGATACGCAGTATTTT
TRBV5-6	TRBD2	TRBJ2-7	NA	CASSLGGLAGSWEQYF	TGTGCCAGCAGCTTGGGGGGACTAGCGGGATCCTGGGAGCAGTACTTC